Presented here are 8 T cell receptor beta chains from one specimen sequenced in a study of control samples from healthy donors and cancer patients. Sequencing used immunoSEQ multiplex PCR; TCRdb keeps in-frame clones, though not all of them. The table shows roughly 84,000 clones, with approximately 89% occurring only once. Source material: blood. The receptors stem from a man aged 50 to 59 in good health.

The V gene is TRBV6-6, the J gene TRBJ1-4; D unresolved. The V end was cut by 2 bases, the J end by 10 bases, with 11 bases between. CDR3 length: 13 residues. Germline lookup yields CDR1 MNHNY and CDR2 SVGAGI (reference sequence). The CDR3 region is CASSYAHEGKLFF. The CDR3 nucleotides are TGTGCCAGCAGTTACGCCCACGAGGGAAAACTGTTTTTT.

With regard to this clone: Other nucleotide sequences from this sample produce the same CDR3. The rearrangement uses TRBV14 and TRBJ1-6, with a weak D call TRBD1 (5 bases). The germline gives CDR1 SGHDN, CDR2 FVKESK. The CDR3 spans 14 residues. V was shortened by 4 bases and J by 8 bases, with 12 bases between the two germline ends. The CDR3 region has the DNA TGTGCCAGCAGCCGGGGAGGGGAGTATTCACCCCTCCACTTT. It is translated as CASSRGGEYSPLHF.

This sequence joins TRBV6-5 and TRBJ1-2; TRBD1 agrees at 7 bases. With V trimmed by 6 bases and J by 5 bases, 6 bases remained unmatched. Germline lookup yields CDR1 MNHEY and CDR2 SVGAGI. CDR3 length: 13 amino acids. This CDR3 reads CASSRDRKYGYTF. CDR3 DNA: TGTGCCAGCAGCAGGGACAGAAAGTATGGCTACACCTTC.

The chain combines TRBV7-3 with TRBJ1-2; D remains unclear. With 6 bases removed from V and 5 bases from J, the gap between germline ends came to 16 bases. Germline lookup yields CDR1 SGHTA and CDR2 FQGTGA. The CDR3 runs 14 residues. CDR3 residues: CASSQSGGRYGYTF. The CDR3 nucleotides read TGTGCCAGCAGTCAAAGCGGTGGTCGGTATGGCTACACCTTC.

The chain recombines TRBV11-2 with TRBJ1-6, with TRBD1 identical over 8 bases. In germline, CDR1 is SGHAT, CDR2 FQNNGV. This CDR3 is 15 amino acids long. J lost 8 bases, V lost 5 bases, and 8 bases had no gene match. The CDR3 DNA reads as TGTGCCAGCAGCCGGACAGGGATCAGCGATTCACCCCTCCACTTT. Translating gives CASSRTGISDSPLHF. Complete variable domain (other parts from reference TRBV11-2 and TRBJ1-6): EAGVAQSPRYKIIEKRQSVAFWCNPISGHATLYWYQQILGQGPKLLIQFQNNGVVDDSQLPKDRFSAERLKGVDSTLKIQPAKLEDSAVYLCASSRTGISDSPLHFGNGTRLTVT.

The CDR3 protein is CASSRHTGLAKNIQYF. The CDR3 DNA is TGTGCCAGCAGTCGTCATACAGGGCTAGCCAAAAACATTCAGTACTTC. This chain joins TRBV2 and TRBJ2-4; perhaps TRBD1 as D (6 bases). V was shortened by 5 bases and J by 0 bases, with 14 bases between the two germline ends. CDR1 and CDR2 from the germline V gene are SNHLY and FYNNEI. The CDR3 extends over 16 amino acids.

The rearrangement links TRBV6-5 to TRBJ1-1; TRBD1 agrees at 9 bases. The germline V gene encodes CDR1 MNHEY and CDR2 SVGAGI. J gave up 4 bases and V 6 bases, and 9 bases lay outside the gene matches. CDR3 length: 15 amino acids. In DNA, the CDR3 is TGTGCCAGCAGAACCCCGGGACAGGGAAGCACTGAAGCTTTCTTT. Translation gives CASRTPGQGSTEAFF.

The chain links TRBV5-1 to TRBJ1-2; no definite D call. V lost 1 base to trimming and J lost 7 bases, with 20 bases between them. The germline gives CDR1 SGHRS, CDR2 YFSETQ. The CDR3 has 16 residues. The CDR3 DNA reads TGCGCCAGCAGCTTGTTACCGGAGGAGAGTGCTGGTGGCTACACCTTC. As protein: CASSLLPEESAGGYTF.